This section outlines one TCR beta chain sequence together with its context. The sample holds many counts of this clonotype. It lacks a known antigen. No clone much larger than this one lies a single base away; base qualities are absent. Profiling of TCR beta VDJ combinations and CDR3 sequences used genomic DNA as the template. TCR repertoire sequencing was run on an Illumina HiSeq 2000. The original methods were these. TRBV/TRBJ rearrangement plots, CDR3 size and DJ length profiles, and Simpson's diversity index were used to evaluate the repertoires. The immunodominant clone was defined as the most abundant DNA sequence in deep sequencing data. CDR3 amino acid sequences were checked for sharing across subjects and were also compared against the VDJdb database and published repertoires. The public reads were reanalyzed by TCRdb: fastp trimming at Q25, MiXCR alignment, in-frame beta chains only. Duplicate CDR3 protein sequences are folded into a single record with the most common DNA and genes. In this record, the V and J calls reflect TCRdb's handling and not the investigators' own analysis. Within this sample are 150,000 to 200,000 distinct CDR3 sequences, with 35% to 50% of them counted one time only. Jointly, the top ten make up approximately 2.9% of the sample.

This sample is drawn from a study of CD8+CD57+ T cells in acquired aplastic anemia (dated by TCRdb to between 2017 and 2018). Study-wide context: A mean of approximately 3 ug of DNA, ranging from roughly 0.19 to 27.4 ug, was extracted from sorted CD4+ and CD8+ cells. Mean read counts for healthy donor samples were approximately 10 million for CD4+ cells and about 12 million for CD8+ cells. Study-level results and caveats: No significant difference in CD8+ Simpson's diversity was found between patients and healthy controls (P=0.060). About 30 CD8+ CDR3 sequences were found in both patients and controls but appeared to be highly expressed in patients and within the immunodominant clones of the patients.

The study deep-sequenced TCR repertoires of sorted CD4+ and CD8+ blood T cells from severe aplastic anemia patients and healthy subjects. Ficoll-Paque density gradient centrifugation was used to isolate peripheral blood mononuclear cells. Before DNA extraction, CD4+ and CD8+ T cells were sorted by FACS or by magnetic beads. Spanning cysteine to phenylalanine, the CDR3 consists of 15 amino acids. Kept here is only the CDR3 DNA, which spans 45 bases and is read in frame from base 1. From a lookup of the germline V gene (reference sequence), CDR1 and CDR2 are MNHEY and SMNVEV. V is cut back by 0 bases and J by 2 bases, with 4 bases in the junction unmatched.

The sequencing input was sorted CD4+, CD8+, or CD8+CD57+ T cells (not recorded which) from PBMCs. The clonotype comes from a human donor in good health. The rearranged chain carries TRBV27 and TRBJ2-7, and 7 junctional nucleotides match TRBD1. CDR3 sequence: CASSLSWDSAYEQYF. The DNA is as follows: TGTGCCAGCAGTTTATCTTGGGACAGTGCCTACGAGCAGTACTTC.